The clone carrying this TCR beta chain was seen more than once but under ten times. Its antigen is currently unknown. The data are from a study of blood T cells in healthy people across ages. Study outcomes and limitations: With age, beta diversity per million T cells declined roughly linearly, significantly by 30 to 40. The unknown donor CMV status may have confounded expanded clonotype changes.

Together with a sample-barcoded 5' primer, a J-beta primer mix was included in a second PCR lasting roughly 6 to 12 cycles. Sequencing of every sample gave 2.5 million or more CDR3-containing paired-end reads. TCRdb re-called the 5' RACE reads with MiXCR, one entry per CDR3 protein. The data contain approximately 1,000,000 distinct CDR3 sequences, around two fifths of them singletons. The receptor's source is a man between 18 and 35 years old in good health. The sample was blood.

The CDR3 region has the DNA TGTGCCAGCAGCACTTTAGGCGTAAACGTTAATTCACCCCTCCACTTT. This encodes CASSTLGVNVNSPLHF. This chain uses TRBV7-2 with TRBJ1-6; the D is unclear. CDR3 length: 16 residues. The germline V gene encodes CDR1 SGHTA and CDR2 FQGNSA. The V and J ends lost 5 bases and 6 bases respectively, with 17 bases between them.